This T cell receptor beta chain was sequenced for a study of monozygotic twins with cystic fibrosis. Study results and caveats: Age, concordance and disease severity did not associate with shared CDR3 numbers.

A note on this clone: Its antigen is still unknown.

The table came from immunoSEQ multiplex PCR; TCRdb's copy has only in-frame clones and leaves some out. The repertoire consists of roughly 14,000 clones, with roughly 98% occurring once and the leading ten covering roughly 0.44%. Sequenced sample: blood. The TCR sequence derives from a girl aged 2 to 10 with cystic fibrosis.

CDR3 coding DNA: TGCAGCGTAGGCCACGGCTATGGCTACACCTTC. This encodes CSVGHGYGYTF. The V and J genes are TRBV29-1 and TRBJ1-2; D not certain. Germline CDR1 and CDR2: SQVTM and ANQGSEA. Trimming took off 6 bases at V and 4 bases at J, with 9 bases between the two ends. The CDR3 is made up of 11 amino acids.